The entry that follows covers one T cell receptor beta chain sequence. This sample stems from a study of Ad26.COV2.S vaccination and SARS-CoV-2 variants. The treatment is: around 19 received Ad26.COV2.S at low or high dose, single or two shots; roughly five received placebo; per-sample allocation not given. On day 63 after the first injection, vaccine and placebo recipients gave samples. Trimming removed 2 bases from V and 16 bases from J; junction bases left unmatched: 11. The length of the CDR3 is 13 residues. CDR1 is SGHAT and CDR2 is FQNNGV in the germline V gene. Assay used: immunoSEQ multiplex PCR; TCRdb lists only in-frame clones, some missing. The table includes more than 350,000 clones, 90% detected once.

Sequenced here: peripheral blood, sampled in a trial of Ad26.COV2.S vaccine versus placebo. This receptor was obtained from a person aged 18 to 65 who received the Ad26.COV2.S COVID-19 vaccine or a placebo. This chain joins TRBV11-2 and TRBJ1-3; 7 nucleotides line up with TRBD1. CDR3 protein: CASSLSSGRGFYF. The DNA of the CDR3 is TGTGCCAGCAGCTTAAGTTCTGGCAGGGGGTTCTATTTT.